This is a list of T cell receptor beta chains from one sample in a study of blood T cell repertoires in COVID-19. TCRdb's table, derived via immunoSEQ multiplex PCR, lists solely in-frame clones and lacks some. Counted here are 150,000 to 200,000 clones, around nine tenths occurring once; the ten biggest clones make up 5%. The sequencing sample was made of peripheral blood. The source is a human donor in a cohort sampled during active COVID-19. Both conserved end residues are trimmed from each CDR3. The order of the fields is CDR3 protein, J gene, CDR3 length, V gene.

ASSARDRKETQY TRBJ2-5 12 TRBV18
ASSLTSGGDVDTQY TRBJ2-3 14 TRBV4-3
ASSYRQGARETQY TRBJ2-5 13 TRBV6-5
ASSPRTGRGTGELF TRBJ2-2 14 TRBV28
ASSKGRARGSYEQY TRBJ2-7 14 TRBV21-1
ASSLNIAKGELF TRBJ2-2 12 TRBV5-1
AILSDRTYEQY TRBJ2-7 11 TRBV10-3
ASSLGGGEIGTQY TRBJ2-5 13 TRBV5-1
ATSDSRLAGGPVSRNTQY TRBJ2-3 18 TRBV24-1
AWGPGGSDTQY TRBJ2-3 11 TRBV30
ASTNTSGGRLWGDTQY TRBJ2-3 16 TRBV7-8
ASSESRTGYGYT TRBJ1-2 12 TRBV6-1
ASSLAFAYEQY TRBJ2-7 11 TRBV19
ASLPSGNTGELF TRBJ2-2 12 TRBV3-1/TRBV3-2
ASSEGAGGPEDTQY TRBJ2-3 14 TRBV2
ASSLAGNYGYT TRBJ1-2 11 TRBV11-2
ASRLRETNYEQY TRBJ2-7 12 TRBV6-5
ASSLEGQGYSPLH TRBJ1-6 13 TRBV7-2
ASSSTRTRDEQY TRBJ2-7 12 TRBV6-5
ASIRTAANEKLF TRBJ1-4 12 TRBV2
ASSPDTTGTEAF TRBJ1-1 12 TRBV11-2
ASSVRTSGNEQY TRBJ2-7 12 TRBV2
ASRPGGLYGYT TRBJ1-2 11 TRBV12-3/TRBV12-4
SPWSVGQKNEQY TRBJ2-7 12 TRBV29-1
ASRAGQGYEQY TRBJ2-7 11 TRBV6-5
ASSSRLAGLAEQY TRBJ2-7 13 TRBV11-2
ASSLEPGVEGYT TRBJ1-2 12 TRBV5-4
ASSSPGGWVRDYGYT TRBJ1-2 15 TRBV5-6
ASSAAGANVLT TRBJ2-6 11 TRBV9
ASSTRLGTSGSIWNTGELF TRBJ2-2 19 TRBV28
ASSGGVGETQY TRBJ2-5 11 TRBV2
ASSQTRRRLNTEAF TRBJ1-1 14 TRBV28
ASGISYEQY TRBJ2-7 9 TRBV27
ASSLGSGGRGETQY TRBJ2-5 14 TRBV7-2
ASSASGGATDTQY TRBJ2-3 13 TRBV6-4
ASFTSGIRGNEQF TRBJ2-1 13 TRBV6-6
ATSDVRSYEQY TRBJ2-7 11 TRBV24-1
ATSDEGAGGYT TRBJ1-2 11 TRBV24-1
ASGLSRDRGQGQPQH TRBJ1-5 15 TRBV12-5
ASNKDRDYEQY TRBJ2-7 11 TRBV11-2
ATSREGLAGNTGELF TRBJ2-2 15 TRBV15
ASSPDSGRGYEQY TRBJ2-7 13 TRBV18
ASSPGTSGLYEQY TRBJ2-7 13 TRBV9
ASSLLGGVNEQY TRBJ2-7 12 TRBV28
ASSERGIYTEAF TRBJ1-1 12 TRBV6-1
ASSLGWTGGHNEQF TRBJ2-1 14 TRBV11-3
ASSPVNRGRVGSYGYT TRBJ1-2 16 TRBV28
ASSSGTGGYYGYT TRBJ1-2 13 TRBV7-2
ASSQVAEAF TRBJ1-1 9 TRBV6-6
ASSEALDTQY TRBJ2-3 10 TRBV6-1
ASSTQDTGELF TRBJ2-2 11 TRBV27
ASSLAQIYGYT TRBJ1-2 11 TRBV28
ASSLGSGANVLT TRBJ2-6 12 TRBV11-1
ASSEAFTGNTIY TRBJ1-3 12 TRBV6-1
AISEPGLATYNEQF TRBJ2-1 14 TRBV10-3
ASSSDREGEQY TRBJ2-7 11 TRBV3-1/TRBV3-2
ASKASGRRADTQY TRBJ2-3 13 TRBV3-1/TRBV3-2
AWSVPRGDYSNQPQH TRBJ1-5 15 TRBV30
SVGQGFSIQY TRBJ2-4 10 TRBV29-1